This T cell receptor (beta chain) was sequenced for a study of T cell changes during pregnancy in multiple sclerosis. This clone was detected only once. The data were produced by immunoSEQ multiplex PCR, yet TCRdb's version contains in-frame clones alone and is incomplete. The sample holds some 40,000 clones; about nine tenths are singletons and the top ten take roughly 0.5%. This CDR3 has 17 amino acids. Deletions cut 3 bases from V and 2 bases from J, with 20 bases between. Germline loops: CDR1 SGDLS, CDR2 YYNGEE. This chain connects TRBV9 to TRBJ1-1; a possible D gene is TRBD1 (5 bases). This material consisted of CD4+ T cells from peripheral blood mononuclear cells, taken in the first trimester of pregnancy. The clonotype comes from a female donor with multiple sclerosis, enrolled in a pregnancy study. CDR3 sequence (DNA): TGTGCCAGCAGCGCGAGACAGCTAACGGGCTTCAACACTGAAGCTTTCTTT. Protein: CASSARQLTGFNTEAFF. The entire variable domain, with the rest obtained from reference TRBV9 and TRBJ1-1, is as follows: DSGVTQTPKHLITATGQRVTLRCSPRSGDLSVYWYQQSLDQGLQFLIQYYNGEERAKGNILERFSAQQFPDLHSELNLSSLELGDSALYFCASSARQLTGFNTEAFFGQGTRLTVV.